Here is one T cell receptor beta chain with its context. In the original workflow: For nucleated cells, counts were estimated from reference gene primer amplification. Sequencing used immunoSEQ multiplex PCR; TCRdb keeps in-frame clones, though not all of them. V and J calls and clone size come straight from that table; D and trimming were deduced from the DNA. The table has under 90,000 clones, 83% seen once. The entry originates in a study of blood T cell repertoires in COVID-19. Overall study: COVID-19 samples collected from the United States, Italy and Spain covered acute and convalescent phases. T cells, B-cell-depleted T cells, or PBMCs provided the cDNA or gDNA that served as material.

V was trimmed by 2 bases and J by 2 bases, leaving 6 bases between them. The CDR3 is made up of 13 amino acids. CDR1 is SNHLY and CDR2 is FYNNEI in the germline V gene. Sequencing was done on a sample of peripheral blood. This clonotype was obtained from an elderly man with acute or convalescent COVID-19. The chain couples TRBV2 to TRBJ2-5; D is perhaps TRBD2 (5 bases). This CDR3 is CASSEQRQETQYF. DNA for the CDR3: TGTGCCAGCAGTGAACAGCGGCAAGAGACCCAGTACTTC.